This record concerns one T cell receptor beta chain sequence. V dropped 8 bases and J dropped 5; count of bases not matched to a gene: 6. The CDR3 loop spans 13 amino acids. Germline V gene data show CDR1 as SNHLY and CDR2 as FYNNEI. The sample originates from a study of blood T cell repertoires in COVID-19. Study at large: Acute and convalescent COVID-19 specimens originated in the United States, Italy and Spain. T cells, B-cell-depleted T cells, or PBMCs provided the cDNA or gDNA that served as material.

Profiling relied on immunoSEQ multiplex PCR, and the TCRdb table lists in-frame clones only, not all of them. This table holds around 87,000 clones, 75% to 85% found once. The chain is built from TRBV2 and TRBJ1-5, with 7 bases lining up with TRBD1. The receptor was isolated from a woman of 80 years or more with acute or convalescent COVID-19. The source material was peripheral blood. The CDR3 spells CASRQGPDQPQHF. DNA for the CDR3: TGTGCCAGCCGACAGGGACCCGATCAGCCCCAGCATTTT. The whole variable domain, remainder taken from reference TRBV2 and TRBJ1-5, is EPEVTQTPSHQVTQMGQEVILRCVPISNHLYFYWYRQILGQKVEFLVSFYNNEISEKSEIFDDQFSVERPDGSNFTLKIRSTKLEDSAMYFCASRQGPDQPQHFGDGTRLSIL.